This TCR beta chain originates from a study of blood T cell repertoires in COVID-19. Only in-frame clones appear in the TCRdb table, and some are missing; sequencing was by immunoSEQ multiplex PCR. Here the sample spans hundreds of thousands of clones, 85% to 90% being singletons. V trimming: 5 bases; J trimming: 4 bases; junction bases outside the gene matches: 10. Germline V gives CDR1 KGHDR, CDR2 SFDVKD. The CDR3 runs to 16 residues. The sample consisted of peripheral blood. The chain recombines TRBV24-1 with TRBJ2-3, with 8 bases that match TRBD2. This receptor was identified in a man older than 75 with acute or convalescent COVID-19. For the CDR3, the DNA is TGTGCCACCAGTGTTGTGAGCGGGAGTACTTCAGATACGCAGTATTTT. Translated: CATSVVSGSTSDTQYF.